This T cell receptor (beta chain) derives from a study of cytomegalovirus exposure and HLA in healthy donors. General study results and limits: Several top significant clusters appeared, in a later analysis, to be linked to common viral pathogens. The majority of TCR sequences were rare, yet some public TCRs appeared in many donors. Among TCR beta chains, those listed as cytomegalovirus-associated numbered some 170.

Amplification used 60 Vbeta primers and 13 Jbeta primers. In the original workflow: There were about 80 million unique TCR beta chains by a later count, and approximately 10 million of them were shared. Here immunoSEQ multiplex PCR was the method, and the copy in TCRdb shows in-frame clones only, minus some. Clone size and the V and J calls come from that table; the DNA yielded D and trimming. This sample has about 96,000 clones, with approximately 72% found just once. Regarding this clone: Its antigen is not known.

The CDR3 sequence is 15 residues long. Germline loops: CDR1 MNHEY, CDR2 SMNVEV (reference sequence). Trimming took 3 bases from V and 0 from J, leaving 9 bases between them. This rearrangement joins TRBV27 to TRBJ1-5; unclear D gene. Sequenced sample: PBMCs. This sequence originates from an older woman in good health and CMV-seropositive. CDR3 loop: CASSFWADSNQPQHF. The CDR3 region has the DNA TGTGCCAGCAGTTTTTGGGCCGATAGCAATCAGCCCCAGCATTTT.